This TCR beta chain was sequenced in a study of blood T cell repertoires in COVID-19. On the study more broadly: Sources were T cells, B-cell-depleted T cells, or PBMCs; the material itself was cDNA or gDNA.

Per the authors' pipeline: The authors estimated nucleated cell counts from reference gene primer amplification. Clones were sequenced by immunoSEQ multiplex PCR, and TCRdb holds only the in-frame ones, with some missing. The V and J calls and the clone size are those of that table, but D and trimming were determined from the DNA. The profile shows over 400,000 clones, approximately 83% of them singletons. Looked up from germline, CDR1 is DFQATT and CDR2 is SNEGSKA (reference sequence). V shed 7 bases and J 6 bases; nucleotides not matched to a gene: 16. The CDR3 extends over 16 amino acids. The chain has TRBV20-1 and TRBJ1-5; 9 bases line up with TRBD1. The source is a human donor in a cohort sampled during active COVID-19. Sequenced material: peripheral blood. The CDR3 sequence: CSVSMGTGLVGQPQHF. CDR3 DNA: TGCAGTGTTAGTATGGGGACAGGGCTGGTTGGTCAGCCCCAGCATTTT.